The next 16 T cell receptor beta chains were all read from a single sample in a study of graft-versus-host responses after intestinal transplantation (dated by TCRdb to the early 2020s). Their recognized antigens are unknown. The time point label, as the study defines it: cells obtained before transplantation from donor or recipient. Libraries were prepared through the immunoSEQ multiplex PCR assay. Drawn from immuneACCESS, this table holds only the in-frame rearrangements with V and J called that TCRdb kept. Clones are partly lost; checked studies trace under half to an unresolved V gene and leave the rest unexplained. The sample data list some 79,000 clones, and around 90% of these were observed just once. The top ten constitute roughly 0.32% of the sample. This specimen was unstimulated CD4+ T cells sorted from spleen or lymph node cells, taken before intestinal transplant. The source is a human donor who received an intestinal transplant.

The V gene is TRBV5-1, the J gene TRBJ2-3; tentatively, D is TRBD2 (6 bases). The V end lost 0 bases, the J end lost 6 bases, and 11 bases lay between the germline ends. Germline lookup yields CDR1 SGHRS and CDR2 YFSETQ. The CDR3 is 14 amino acids. Here the CDR3 reads CASSLEAGFDTQYF. The CDR3 coding sequence is TGCGCCAGCAGCTTGGAGGCGGGATTCGATACGCAGTATTTT.

The rearrangement uses TRBV6-1 and TRBJ1-6, with 8 bases that match TRBD1. Germline CDR1 MNHNS, CDR2 SASEGT. V shed 0 bases and J 7 bases; nucleotides not matched to a gene: 5. The CDR3 has 16 residues. The CDR3 here is CASSEASNRGNSPLHF. The CDR3 coding sequence is TGTGCCAGCAGTGAAGCGAGTAACAGGGGGAATTCACCCCTCCACTTT.

V usage is TRBV5-6 and J usage is TRBJ2-7; the match to TRBD1 covers 12 bases. Germline values: CDR1 SGHDT, CDR2 YYEEEE. V was pared by 4 bases and J by 7 bases, with 9 bases of the junction left unmatched. The CDR3 has 15 amino acids. In DNA form, the CDR3 reads TGTGCCAGCAGCGCGGGGACAGGGGGCTGGGAAGAGCAGTACTTC. Its protein is CASSAGTGGWEEQYF.

The chain combines TRBV5-6 with TRBJ2-7; 8 nucleotides agree with TRBD2. V shed 1 base and J 3 bases; nucleotides not matched to a gene: 3. Germline lookup yields CDR1 SGHDT and CDR2 YYEEEE. This CDR3 is built from 14 residues. The CDR3 spells CASSLRGLVYEQYF. DNA of the CDR3: TGTGCCAGCAGCTTGCGGGGACTAGTCTACGAGCAGTACTTC.

The chain employs TRBV5-5 and TRBJ2-7; a possible D gene is TRBD2 (5 bases). Deletions cut 0 bases from V and 0 bases from J, with 10 bases between. This CDR3 has 15 amino acids. In germline, CDR1 is SGHKS, CDR2 YYEKEE (reference sequence). CDR3 amino acids: CASSLASGSSYEQYF. The CDR3 DNA reads TGTGCCAGCAGCTTGGCCTCGGGGAGCTCCTACGAGCAGTACTTC.

The chain joins TRBV5-1 to TRBJ2-3, with 11 positions matching TRBD2. J lost 4 bases, V lost 1 base, and 8 bases had no gene match. Germline V gene sequence: CDR1 SGHRS, CDR2 YFSETQ. CDR3 length: 17 residues. As DNA, the CDR3 is TGCGCCAGCAGCTTGACCCTTAGCGGGGGGGCCTCAGATACGCAGTATTTT. Residues: CASSLTLSGGASDTQYF.

V and J are TRBV7-3 and TRBJ2-6; a weak D match, TRBD1 (6 bases). Trimming left V 5 bases short and J 0 bases short, with 17 bases between. The CDR3 covers 18 residues. The germline CDR1 and CDR2 sequences are SGHTA and FQGTGA. CDR3 residues: CASSAQGSLSSGANVLTF. Here the CDR3 DNA reads TGTGCCAGCAGCGCCCAGGGGTCCTTGAGCTCTGGGGCCAACGTCCTGACTTTC.

The chain joins TRBV7-9 to TRBJ1-5; 7 bases line up with TRBD1. This CDR3 has 14 residues. Unmatched junction bases numbered 4, after V lost 1 base and J lost 7 bases. The germline CDR1 and CDR2 sequences are SEHNR and FQNEAQ (reference sequence). The CDR3 DNA reads as TGTGCCAGCAGCTTAGGGGACAGTCGCCAGCCCCAGCATTTT. Translating it yields CASSLGDSRQPQHF.

This chain joins TRBV25-1 and TRBJ2-7; 10 bases fit TRBD2. Germline values: CDR1 MGHDK, CDR2 SYGVNS. The CDR3 loop spans 14 amino acids. V lost 6 bases and J lost 6; bases outside the gene matches: 8. CDR3 protein: CASRRAGGPVEQYF. CDR3 in DNA: TGTGCCAGCAGGCGAGCGGGGGGGCCGGTCGAGCAGTACTTC.

The genes are TRBV5-1 and TRBJ2-1; 10 positions match TRBD1. Trimming cost V 3 bases and J 6 bases; bases outside gene matches: 9. From germline, CDR1 is SGHRS and CDR2 YFSETQ. The CDR3 loop spans 16 amino acids. The CDR3 region has the DNA TGCGCCAGCAGCTCGTTCGGGACAGGGGCAGGCAATGAGCAGTTCTTC. It translates to CASSSFGTGAGNEQFF.

The genes are TRBV7-2 and TRBJ2-7; no clear D gene. Germline V gene data show CDR1 as SGHTA and CDR2 as FQGNSA. Trimming pared 2 bases from V and 2 bases from J, leaving 7 bases between. The CDR3 totals 13 residues. Here the CDR3 DNA reads TGTGCCAGCAGCTTAACGCACACCTACGAGCAGTACTTC. Protein: CASSLTHTYEQYF.

The table lists this clone with a few counts. The J gene is TRBJ1-3, the V gene TRBV7-3; TRBD1 is a possible D gene (5 bases). Trimming removed 5 bases from V and 2 bases from J, with 7 bases in between. The CDR3 length is 13 residues. CDR1 and CDR2 from the germline V gene are SGHTA and FQGTGA. The CDR3 DNA reads as TGTGCCAGCAGCCCAGGGACTGGAAACACCATATATTTT. Protein sequence: CASSPGTGNTIYF.

This chain links TRBV6-1 with TRBJ1-1, with D hard to call. CDR3 length equals 16 residues. Trimming shortened V by 4 bases and J by 1 base, and 16 bases separated the two germline ends. The V gene's germline CDR1 is MNHNS and CDR2 SASEGT. Written as DNA, the CDR3 is TGTGCCAGCAGTGCCCGGGATTGGGTATCGAACACTGAAGCTTTCTTT. Translating it yields CASSARDWVSNTEAFF.

The rearrangement links TRBV5-1 to TRBJ1-4; TRBD1 matches 8 bases. The V and J ends lost 4 bases and 6 bases, in that order; junction bases with no gene match: 5. The V gene's germline CDR1 is SGHRS and CDR2 YFSETQ. The CDR3 is 14 amino acids. The CDR3 region has the DNA TGCGCCAGCAGCAATGGACAGGGCGATGAAAAACTGTTTTTT. Amino acid sequence: CASSNGQGDEKLFF.

V gene TRBV5-6 combines with J gene TRBJ2-5, with 8 nucleotides matching TRBD2. Germline assignment: CDR1 SGHDT and CDR2 YYEEEE. This CDR3 region has 16 residues. The V segment lost 4 bases and the J segment 2 bases; nucleotides outside the gene matches: 10. CDR3 bases: TGTGCCAGCAGCCCGCGGGGGCGGGAGGTGCAAGAGACCCAGTACTTC. It yields the protein CASSPRGREVQETQYF.

V is TRBV19 and J is TRBJ2-1, with a weak D call TRBD1 (5 bases). V lost 4 bases and J lost 0, with 16 bases in between. The germline V gene has CDR1 LNHDA and CDR2 SQIVND (reference sequence). This CDR3 spans 17 amino acids. CDR3 residues: CASSRVRGRSSYNEQFF. The DNA of the CDR3 is TGTGCCAGTAGTAGGGTTAGGGGCCGAAGCTCCTACAATGAGCAGTTCTTC.